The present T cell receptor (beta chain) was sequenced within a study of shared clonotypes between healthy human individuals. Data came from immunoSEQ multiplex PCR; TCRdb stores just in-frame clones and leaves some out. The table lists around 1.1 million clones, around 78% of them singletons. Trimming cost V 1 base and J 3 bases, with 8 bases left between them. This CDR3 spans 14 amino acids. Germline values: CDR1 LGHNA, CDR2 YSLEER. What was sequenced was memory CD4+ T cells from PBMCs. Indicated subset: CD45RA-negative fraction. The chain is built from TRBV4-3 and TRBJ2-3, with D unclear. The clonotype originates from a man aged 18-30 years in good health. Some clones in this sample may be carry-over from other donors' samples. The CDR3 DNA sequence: TGCGCCAGCAGCCAAGGGCGCAGGACAGATACGCAGTATTTT. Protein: CASSQGRRTDTQYF.